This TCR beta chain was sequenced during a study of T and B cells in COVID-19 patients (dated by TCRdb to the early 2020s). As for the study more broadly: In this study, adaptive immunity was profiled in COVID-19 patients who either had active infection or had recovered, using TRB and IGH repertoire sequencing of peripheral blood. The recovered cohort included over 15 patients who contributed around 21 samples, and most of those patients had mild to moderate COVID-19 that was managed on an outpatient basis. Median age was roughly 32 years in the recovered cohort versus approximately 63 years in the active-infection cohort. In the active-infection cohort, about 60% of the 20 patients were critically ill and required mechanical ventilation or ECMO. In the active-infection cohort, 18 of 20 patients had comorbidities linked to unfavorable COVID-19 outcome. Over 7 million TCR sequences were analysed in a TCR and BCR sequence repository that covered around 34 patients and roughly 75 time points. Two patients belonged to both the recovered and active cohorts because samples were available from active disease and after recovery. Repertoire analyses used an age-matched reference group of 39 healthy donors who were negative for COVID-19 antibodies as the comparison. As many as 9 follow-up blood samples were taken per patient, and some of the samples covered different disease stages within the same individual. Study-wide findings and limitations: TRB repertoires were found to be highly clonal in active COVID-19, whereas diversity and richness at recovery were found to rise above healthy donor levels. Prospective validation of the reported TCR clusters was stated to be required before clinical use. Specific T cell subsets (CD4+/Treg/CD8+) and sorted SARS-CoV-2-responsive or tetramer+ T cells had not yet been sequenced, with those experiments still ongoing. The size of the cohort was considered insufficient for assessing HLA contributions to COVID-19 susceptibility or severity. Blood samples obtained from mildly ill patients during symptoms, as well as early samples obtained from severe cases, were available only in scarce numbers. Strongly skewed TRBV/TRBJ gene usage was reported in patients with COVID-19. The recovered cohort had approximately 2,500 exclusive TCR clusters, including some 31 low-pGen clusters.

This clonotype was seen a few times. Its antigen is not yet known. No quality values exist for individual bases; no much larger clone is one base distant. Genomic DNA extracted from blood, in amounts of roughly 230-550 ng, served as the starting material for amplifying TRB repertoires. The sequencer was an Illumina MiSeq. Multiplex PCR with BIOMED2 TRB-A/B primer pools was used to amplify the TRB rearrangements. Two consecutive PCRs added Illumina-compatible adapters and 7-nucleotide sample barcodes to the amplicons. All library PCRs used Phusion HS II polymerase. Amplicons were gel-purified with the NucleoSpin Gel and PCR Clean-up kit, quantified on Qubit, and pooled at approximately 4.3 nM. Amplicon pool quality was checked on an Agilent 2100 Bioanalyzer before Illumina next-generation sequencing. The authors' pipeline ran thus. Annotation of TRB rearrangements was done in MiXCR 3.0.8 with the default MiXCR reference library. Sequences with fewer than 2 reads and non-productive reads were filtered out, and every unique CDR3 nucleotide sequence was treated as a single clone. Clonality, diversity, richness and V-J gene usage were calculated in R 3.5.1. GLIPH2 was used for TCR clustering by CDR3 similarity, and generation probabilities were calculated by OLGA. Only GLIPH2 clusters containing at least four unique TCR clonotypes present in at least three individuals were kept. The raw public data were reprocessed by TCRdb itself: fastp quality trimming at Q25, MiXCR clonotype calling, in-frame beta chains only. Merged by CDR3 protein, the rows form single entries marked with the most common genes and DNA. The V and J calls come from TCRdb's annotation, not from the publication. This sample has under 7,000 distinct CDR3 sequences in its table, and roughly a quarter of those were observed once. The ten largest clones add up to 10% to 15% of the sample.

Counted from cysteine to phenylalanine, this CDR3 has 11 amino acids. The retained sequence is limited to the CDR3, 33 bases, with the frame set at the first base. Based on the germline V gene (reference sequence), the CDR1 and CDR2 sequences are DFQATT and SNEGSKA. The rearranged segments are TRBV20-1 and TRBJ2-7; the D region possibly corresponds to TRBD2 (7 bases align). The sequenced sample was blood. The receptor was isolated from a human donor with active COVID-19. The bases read TGCGTACTAGCGCAAGGGGGCGAGCAGTACTTC. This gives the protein CVLAQGGEQYF.